This TCR beta chain was obtained from a study of regulatory T cells in long-lasting Graves disease. Study results and limitations: TCR diversity was lower in persistent than newly diagnosed Graves' disease.

Specified time point: newly diagnosed GD, antithyroid drugs for less than 3 months. RNA extracted from PBMCs served as the sequencing template. V shed 7 bases and J shed 1 base, with 11 bases lying between them. CDR1 is SEHNR, CDR2 FQNEAQ, per germline (reference sequence). The CDR3 is 14 amino acids. There are many counts of this clonotype. The target antigen is unknown. Sequencing libraries for TCR beta were prepared with iRepertoire HTBI primers and Arm-PCR of CDR3 regions. In TCRdb, the multiplex PCR reads were re-called with MiXCR into one record per CDR3 protein. The sample has approximately 350,000 distinct CDR3 sequences; 10% to 15% are singletons. In addition, the sample was reused for a study of T cells in Graves' hyperthyroidism and ophthalmopathy.

The starting material was peripheral blood mononuclear cells (PBMCs), obtained at new diagnosis, from a patient treated with antithyroid drugs. This sequence joins TRBV7-9 and TRBJ1-5; no definite D call. The receptor was isolated from a woman younger than 30 with Graves disease. The CDR3 nucleotides are TGTGCCAGCACCCCAGGCTCCAGCAATCAGCCCCAGCATTTT. It translates to CASTPGSSNQPQHF.